The present T cell receptor beta chain was sequenced within a study of blood T cell repertoires in COVID-19 (dated by TCRdb to 2020 to 2021). Looking at the study overall: Collaborator samples came from the United States, Italy and Spain and covered acute and convalescent phases of COVID-19. The samples were drawn from the first 160 participants of the ongoing ImmuneRACE study and from 1,254 subjects provided by 6 global collaborators. The repertoires were made available in a free public database intended to serve as a resource for research on the immune response to SARS-CoV-2. Where available, HLA class I and class II types were obtained from metadata supplied by the sample provider rather than from assay-based typing. Deeply sampled blood TCRbeta repertoires from subjects exposed to, actively infected with, or recovered from COVID-19 were included in the dataset. Nearly every sample came with metadata listing a de-identified subject ID, COVID-19 status, age in years and sex. The material from the prospective study consisted of cDNA or gDNA derived from T cells, B-cell-depleted T cells, or PBMCs. General study outcomes and caveats: Clinical and demographic metadata were provided uncurated, with the amount varying by source and participant.

The immunoSEQ Assay, a bias-controlled multiplex PCR, was used to amplify TCRbeta CDR3 regions from genomic DNA. Processing in the source paper ran as follows. Nucleated cell counts per sample were estimated from amplification of reference gene primers within the assay. To quantify the absolute abundance of each unique TCRbeta CDR3 rearrangement, sequence reads were collapsed and filtered. Productive Simpson clonality was computed per sample as the square root of Simpson's diversity index over productive rearrangements. TCRdb obtained this table from immuneACCESS and retained in-frame rearrangements with V and J assigned. These tables miss some clones; where compared with another copy, unresolved V genes account for less than half of the shortfall, and the remainder is unexplained. From that table come the V and J calls and clone size; the DNA was used to work out D and trimming. In this sample the table shows about 130,000 clones, roughly 80% of which occur a single time. The ten largest clonotypes hold roughly 5.2% of the sample.

One collaborating source in Seattle enrolled patients while the patients were actively infected and followed the patients over time throughout the course of disease. Each collaborating institution followed its own protocols to collect whole blood in K2EDTA tubes. For TCRbeta analysis, collaborators shipped samples in one of three forms: frozen whole blood, isolated PBMCs, or DNA extracted from either of those sample types. V is cut back by 2 bases and J by 4 bases, with 8 bases in the junction unmatched. Via the germline V gene, CDR1 is ENHRY and CDR2 SYGVKD. There are 16 amino acids in the CDR3, from cysteine to phenylalanine inclusive. Only CDR3 DNA remains: 48 bases, in frame from the first base. A remark on this clone: Its antigen is unknown. No quality values exist for individual bases; no much larger clone is one base distant.

Sequencing was carried out using peripheral blood. The receptor comes from a woman in her 70s with COVID-19, enrolled during active disease. This sequence uses TRBV10-3 and TRBJ2-5; 9 central bases correspond to TRBD1. The DNA is as follows: TGTGCCATCAGTGAGCACAGGGGGCTTGTAGGAGAGACCCAGTACTTC. It codes for CAISEHRGLVGETQYF.